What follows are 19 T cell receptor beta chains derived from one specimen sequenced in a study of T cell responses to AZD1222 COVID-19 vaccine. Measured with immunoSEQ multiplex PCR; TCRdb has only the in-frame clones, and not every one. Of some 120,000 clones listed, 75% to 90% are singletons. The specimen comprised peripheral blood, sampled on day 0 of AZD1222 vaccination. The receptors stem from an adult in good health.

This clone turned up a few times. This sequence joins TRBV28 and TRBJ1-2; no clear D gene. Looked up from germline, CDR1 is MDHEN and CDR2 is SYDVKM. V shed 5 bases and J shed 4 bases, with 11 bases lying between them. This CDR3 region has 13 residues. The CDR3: CASSPQEIYGYTF. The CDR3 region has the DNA TGTGCCAGCAGTCCTCAGGAGATCTATGGCTACACCTTC.

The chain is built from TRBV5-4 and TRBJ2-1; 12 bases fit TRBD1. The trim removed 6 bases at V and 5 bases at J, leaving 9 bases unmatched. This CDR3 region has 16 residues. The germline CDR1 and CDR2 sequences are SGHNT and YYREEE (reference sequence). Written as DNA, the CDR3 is TGTGCCAGCACCACCTCCGGGACAGGGGGCAACAATGAGCAGTTCTTC. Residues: CASTTSGTGGNNEQFF.

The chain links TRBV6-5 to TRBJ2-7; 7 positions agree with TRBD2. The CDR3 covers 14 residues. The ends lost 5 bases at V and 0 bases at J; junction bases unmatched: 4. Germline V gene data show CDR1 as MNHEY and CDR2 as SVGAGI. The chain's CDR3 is CASSTSGASYEQYF. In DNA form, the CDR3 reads TGTGCCAGCAGTACAAGCGGGGCCTCCTACGAGCAGTACTTC.

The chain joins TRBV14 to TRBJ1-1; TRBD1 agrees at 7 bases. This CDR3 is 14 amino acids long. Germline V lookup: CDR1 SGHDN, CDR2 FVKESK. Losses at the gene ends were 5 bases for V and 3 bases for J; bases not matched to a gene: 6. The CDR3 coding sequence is TGTGCCAGCAGCGAGTACAGGGGTGACACTGAAGCTTTCTTT. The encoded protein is CASSEYRGDTEAFF.

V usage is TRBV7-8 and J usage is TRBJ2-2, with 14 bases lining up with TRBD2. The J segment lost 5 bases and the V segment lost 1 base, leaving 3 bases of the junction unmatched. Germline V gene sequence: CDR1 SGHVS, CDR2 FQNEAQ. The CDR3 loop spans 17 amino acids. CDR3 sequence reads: CASSLGGLAGGTGELFF. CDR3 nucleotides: TGTGCCAGCAGCTTAGGCGGACTAGCGGGAGGTACCGGGGAGCTGTTTTTT.

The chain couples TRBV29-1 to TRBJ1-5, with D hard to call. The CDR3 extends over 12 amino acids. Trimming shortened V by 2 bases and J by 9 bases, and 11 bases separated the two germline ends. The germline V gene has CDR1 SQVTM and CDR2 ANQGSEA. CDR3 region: CSVESSSGPQHF. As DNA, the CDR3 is TGCAGCGTTGAATCGTCCTCCGGGCCCCAGCATTTT.

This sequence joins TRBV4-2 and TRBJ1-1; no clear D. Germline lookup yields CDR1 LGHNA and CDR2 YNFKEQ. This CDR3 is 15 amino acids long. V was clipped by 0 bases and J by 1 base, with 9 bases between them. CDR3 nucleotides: TGTGCCAGCAGCCAAGATCTTAGCTGGAACACTGAAGCTTTCTTT. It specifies CASSQDLSWNTEAFF.

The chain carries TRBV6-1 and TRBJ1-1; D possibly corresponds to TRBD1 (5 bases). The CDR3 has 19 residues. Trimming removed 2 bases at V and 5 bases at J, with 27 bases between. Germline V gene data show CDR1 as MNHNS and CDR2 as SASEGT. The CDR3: CASSETAGTPAGFITEAFF. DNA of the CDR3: TGTGCCAGCAGTGAAACAGCGGGGACTCCAGCCGGGTTTATTACTGAAGCTTTCTTT.

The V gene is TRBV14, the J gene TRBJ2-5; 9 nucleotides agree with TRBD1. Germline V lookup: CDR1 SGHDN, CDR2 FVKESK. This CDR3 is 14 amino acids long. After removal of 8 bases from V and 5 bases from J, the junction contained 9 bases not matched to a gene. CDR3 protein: CASHGTGRWETQYF. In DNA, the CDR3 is TGTGCCAGCCATGGGACAGGGCGTTGGGAGACCCAGTACTTC.

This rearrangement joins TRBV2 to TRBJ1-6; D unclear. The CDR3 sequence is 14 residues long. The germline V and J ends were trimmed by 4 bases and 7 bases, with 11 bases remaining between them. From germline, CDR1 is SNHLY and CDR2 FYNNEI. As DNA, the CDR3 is TGTGCCAGCAGTGTGGGAATTGGGAATTCACCCCTCCACTTT. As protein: CASSVGIGNSPLHF.

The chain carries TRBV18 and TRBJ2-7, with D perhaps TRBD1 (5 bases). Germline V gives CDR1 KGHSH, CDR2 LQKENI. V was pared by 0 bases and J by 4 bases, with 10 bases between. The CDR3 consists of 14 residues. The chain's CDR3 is CASSPPWGQYEQYF. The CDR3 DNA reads TGTGCCAGCTCACCACCGTGGGGCCAGTACGAGCAGTACTTC.

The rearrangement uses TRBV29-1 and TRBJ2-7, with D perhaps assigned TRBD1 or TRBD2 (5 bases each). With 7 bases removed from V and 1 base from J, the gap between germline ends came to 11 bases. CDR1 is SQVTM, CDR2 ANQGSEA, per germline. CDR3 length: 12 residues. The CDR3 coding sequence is TGCAGCGCCGGGGCCAATTCCTACGAGCAGTACTTC. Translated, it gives CSAGANSYEQYF.

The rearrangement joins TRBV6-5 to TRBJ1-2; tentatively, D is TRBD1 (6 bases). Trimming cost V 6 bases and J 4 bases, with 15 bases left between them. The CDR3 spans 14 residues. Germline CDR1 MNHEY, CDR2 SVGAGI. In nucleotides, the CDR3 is TGTGCCAGCAGATCAGGGGACCACGGCTATGGCTACACCTTC. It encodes CASRSGDHGYGYTF.

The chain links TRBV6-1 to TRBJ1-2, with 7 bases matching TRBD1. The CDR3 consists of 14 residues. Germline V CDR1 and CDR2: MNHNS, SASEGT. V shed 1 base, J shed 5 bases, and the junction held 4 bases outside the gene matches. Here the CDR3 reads CASSEGRGAYGYTF. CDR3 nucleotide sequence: TGTGCCAGCAGTGAAGGCAGGGGGGCTTATGGCTACACCTTC.

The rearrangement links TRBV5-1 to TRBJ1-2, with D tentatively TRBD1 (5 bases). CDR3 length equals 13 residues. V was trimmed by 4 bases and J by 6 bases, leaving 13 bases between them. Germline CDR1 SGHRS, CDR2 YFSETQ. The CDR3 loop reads CASSVQGMDGYTF. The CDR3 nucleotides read TGCGCCAGCAGCGTTCAGGGAATGGATGGCTACACCTTC.

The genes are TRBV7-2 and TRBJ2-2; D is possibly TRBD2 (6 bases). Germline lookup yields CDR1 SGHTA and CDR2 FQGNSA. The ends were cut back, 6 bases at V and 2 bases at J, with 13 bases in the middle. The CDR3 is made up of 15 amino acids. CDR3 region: CASSPGGANTGELFF. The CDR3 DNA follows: TGTGCCAGCAGTCCTGGCGGGGCCAACACCGGGGAGCTGTTTTTT. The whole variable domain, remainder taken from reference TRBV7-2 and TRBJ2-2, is GAGVSQSPSNKVTEKGKDVELRCDPISGHTALYWYRQSLGQGLEFLIYFQGNSAPDKSGLPSDRFSAERTGGSVSTLTIQRTQQEDSAVYLCASSPGGANTGELFFGEGSRLTVL.

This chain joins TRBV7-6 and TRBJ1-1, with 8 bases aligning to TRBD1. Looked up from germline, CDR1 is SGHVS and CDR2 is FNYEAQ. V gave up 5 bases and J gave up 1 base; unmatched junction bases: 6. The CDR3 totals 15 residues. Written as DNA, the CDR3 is TGTGCCAGCAGCCCGACAGGGGTTTGGAACACTGAAGCTTTCTTT. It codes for CASSPTGVWNTEAFF.

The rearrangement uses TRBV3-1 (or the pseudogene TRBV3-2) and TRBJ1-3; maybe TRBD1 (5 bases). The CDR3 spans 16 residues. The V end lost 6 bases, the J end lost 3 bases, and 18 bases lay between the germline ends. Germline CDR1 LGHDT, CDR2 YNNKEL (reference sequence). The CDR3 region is CASRYRNRGFGNTIYF. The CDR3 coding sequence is TGTGCCAGCAGATATCGAAATAGGGGATTTGGAAACACCATATATTTT.

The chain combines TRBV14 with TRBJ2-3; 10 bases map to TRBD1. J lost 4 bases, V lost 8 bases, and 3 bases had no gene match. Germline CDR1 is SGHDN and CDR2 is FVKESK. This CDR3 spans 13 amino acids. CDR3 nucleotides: TGTGCCAGCGGACAGGGGGGGGCAGATACGCAGTATTTT. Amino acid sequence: CASGQGGADTQYF.